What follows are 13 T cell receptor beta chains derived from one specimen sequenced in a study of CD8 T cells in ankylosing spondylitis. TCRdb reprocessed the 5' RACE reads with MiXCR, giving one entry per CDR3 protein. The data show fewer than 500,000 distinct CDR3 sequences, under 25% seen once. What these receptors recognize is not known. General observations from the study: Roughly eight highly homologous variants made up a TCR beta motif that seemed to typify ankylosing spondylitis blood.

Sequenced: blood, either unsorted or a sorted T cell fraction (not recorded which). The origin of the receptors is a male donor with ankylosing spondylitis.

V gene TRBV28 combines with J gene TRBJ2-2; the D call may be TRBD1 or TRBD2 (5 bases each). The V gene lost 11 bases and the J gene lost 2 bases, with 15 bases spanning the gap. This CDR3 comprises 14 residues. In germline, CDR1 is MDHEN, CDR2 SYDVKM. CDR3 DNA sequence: TGTGCCGTAATCACGGGGCTCAACACCGGGGAGCTGTTTTTT. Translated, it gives CAVITGLNTGELFF.

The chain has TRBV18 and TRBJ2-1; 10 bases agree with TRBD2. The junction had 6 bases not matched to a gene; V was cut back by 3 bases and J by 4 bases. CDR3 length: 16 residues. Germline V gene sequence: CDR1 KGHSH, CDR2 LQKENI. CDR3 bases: TGTGCCAGCTCACCCCAGGCTAGCGGGAGATACAATGAGCAGTTCTTC. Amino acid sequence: CASSPQASGRYNEQFF. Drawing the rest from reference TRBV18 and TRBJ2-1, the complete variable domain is NAGVMQNPRHLVRRRGQEARLRCSPMKGHSHVYWYRQLPEEGLKFMVYLQKENIIDESGMPKERFSAEFPKEGPSILRIQQVVRGDSAAYFCASSPQASGRYNEQFFGPGTRLTVL.

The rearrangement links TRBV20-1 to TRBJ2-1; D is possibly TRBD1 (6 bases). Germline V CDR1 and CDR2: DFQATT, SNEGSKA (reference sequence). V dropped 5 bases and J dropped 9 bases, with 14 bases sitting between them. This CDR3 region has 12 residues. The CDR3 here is CSACRTASEQFF. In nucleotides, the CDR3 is TGCAGTGCTTGCCGGACAGCTTCTGAGCAGTTCTTC.

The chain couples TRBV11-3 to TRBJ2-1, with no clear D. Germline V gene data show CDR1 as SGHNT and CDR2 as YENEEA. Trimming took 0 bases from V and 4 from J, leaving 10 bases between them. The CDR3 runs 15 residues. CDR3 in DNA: TGTGCCAGCAGCTTAGATATCACCACATACAATGAGCAGTTCTTC. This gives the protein CASSLDITTYNEQFF.

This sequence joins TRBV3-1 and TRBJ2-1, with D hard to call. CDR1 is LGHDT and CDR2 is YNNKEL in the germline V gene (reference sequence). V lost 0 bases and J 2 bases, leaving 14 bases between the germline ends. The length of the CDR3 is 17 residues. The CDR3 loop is CASSQDKGGEPYNEQFF. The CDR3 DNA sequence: TGTGCCAGCAGCCAAGATAAGGGCGGAGAACCCTACAATGAGCAGTTCTTC.

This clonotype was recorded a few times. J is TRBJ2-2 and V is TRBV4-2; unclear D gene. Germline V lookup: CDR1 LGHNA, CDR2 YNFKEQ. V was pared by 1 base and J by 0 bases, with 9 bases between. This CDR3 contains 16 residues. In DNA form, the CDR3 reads TGTGCCAGCAGCCAAGTTTTGCTAGCGAACACCGGGGAGCTGTTTTTT. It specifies CASSQVLLANTGELFF.

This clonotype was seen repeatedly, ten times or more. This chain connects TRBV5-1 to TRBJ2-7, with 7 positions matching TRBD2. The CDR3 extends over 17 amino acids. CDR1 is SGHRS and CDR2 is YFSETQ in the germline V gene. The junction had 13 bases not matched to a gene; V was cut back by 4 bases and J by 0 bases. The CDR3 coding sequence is TGCGCCAGCAGCCAGTCTCTGTCGCGGGGGAACTCCTACGAGCAGTACTTC. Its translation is CASSQSLSRGNSYEQYF. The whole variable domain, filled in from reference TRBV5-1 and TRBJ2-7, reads KAGVTQTPRYLIKTRGQQVTLSCSPISGHRSVSWYQQTPGQGLQFLFEYFSETQRNKGNFPGRFSGRQFSNSRSEMNVSTLELGDSALYLCASSQSLSRGNSYEQYFGPGTRLTVT.

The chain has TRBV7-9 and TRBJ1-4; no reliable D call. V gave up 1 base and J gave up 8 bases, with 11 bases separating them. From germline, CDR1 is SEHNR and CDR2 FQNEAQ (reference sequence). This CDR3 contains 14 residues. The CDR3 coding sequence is TGTGCCAGCAGCTTAGGGGGTTTGAAAGAAAAACTGTTTTTT. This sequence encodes CASSLGGLKEKLFF.

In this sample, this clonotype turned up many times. This CDR3 is CASSRQGAGNTIYF. As DNA, the CDR3 is TGTGCCAGCAGTCGACAGGGGGCTGGAAACACCATATATTTT. The rearrangement joins TRBV12-3 or TRBV12-4 to TRBJ1-3; 9 bases are shared with TRBD1. CDR3 length: 14 amino acids. The trim removed 5 bases at V and 2 bases at J, leaving 1 base unmatched.

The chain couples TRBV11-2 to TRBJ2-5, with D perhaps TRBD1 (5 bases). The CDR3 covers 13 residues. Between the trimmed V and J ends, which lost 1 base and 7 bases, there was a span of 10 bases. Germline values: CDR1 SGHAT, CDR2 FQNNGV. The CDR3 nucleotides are TGTGCCAGCAGCTTAGTCAGGGTGCGGACCCAGTACTTC. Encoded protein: CASSLVRVRTQYF.

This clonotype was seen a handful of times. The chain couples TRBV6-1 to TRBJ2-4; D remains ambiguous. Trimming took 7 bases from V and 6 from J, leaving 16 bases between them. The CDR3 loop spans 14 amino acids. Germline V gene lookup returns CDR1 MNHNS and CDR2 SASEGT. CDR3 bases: TGTGCCAGCACCACCCTGTATTCACGAAACATTCAGTACTTC. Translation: CASTTLYSRNIQYF.

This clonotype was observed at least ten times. The CDR3 coding sequence is TGTGCCAGCAGTCCAACTGTGAACACCGGGGAGCTGTTTTTT. As protein: CASSPTVNTGELFF. J is TRBJ2-2 and V is TRBV7-3; no reliable D call. With 6 bases removed from V and 1 base from J, the gap between germline ends came to 9 bases. This CDR3 is built from 14 residues. Germline values: CDR1 SGHTA, CDR2 FQGTGA.

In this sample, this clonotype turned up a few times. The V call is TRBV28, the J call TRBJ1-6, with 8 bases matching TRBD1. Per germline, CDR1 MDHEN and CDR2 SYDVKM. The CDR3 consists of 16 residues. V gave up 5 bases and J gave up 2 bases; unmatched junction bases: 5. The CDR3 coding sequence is TGTGCCAGCAGTAGAATACAGGGGGCCTATAATTCACCCCTCCACTTT. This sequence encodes CASSRIQGAYNSPLHF. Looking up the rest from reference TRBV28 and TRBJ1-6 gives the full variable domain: DVKVTQSSRYLVKRTGEKVFLECVQDMDHENMFWYRQDPGLGLRLIYFSYDVKMKEKGDIPEGYSVSREKKERFSLILESASTNQTSMYLCASSRIQGAYNSPLHFGNGTRLTVT.